One sample yielded the 12 T cell receptor beta chains listed below, sequenced in a study of T cell repertoires in cytomegalovirus infection. TCRdb independently ran MiXCR on the reads; one entry per CDR3 protein. Of 900,000 to 950,000 distinct CDR3 sequences listed, roughly 30% are singletons. What these receptors recognize is not known. Source: cultured CD8+ T cells from PBMCs, taken from culture after CMV antigen stimulation. The receptors come from a human donor in good health (CMV status not recorded). Some clones in this sample may be carry-over from other donors' samples.

Many counts were recorded for this clonotype. The chain uses TRBV12-5 and TRBJ1-2, with unresolved D. This CDR3 has 12 residues. Germline V gene lookup returns CDR1 LGHNT and CDR2 FRNRAP. The germline V and J ends were trimmed by 1 base and 5 bases, with 5 bases remaining between them. The CDR3, as DNA: TGTGCTAGTGGTTTGGAAAAGTATGGCTACACCTTC. It is translated as CASGLEKYGYTF.

This clonotype showed up just a few times. CDR3: CASSPDSTSYNEQFF. DNA for the CDR3: TGTGCCAGCAGTCCCGACAGCACCTCCTACAATGAGCAGTTCTTC. This rearrangement joins TRBV28 to TRBJ2-1; D may be TRBD1 (5 bases). The germline gives CDR1 MDHEN, CDR2 SYDVKM. The V and J ends lost 5 bases and 0 bases respectively, with 11 bases between them. CDR3 length: 15 amino acids.

As for this clonotype: An end of the junction differs from the germline gene, which may be a read error. V gene TRBV7-9 combines with J gene TRBJ1-4; D gene unclear. Germline V gene lookup returns CDR1 SEHNR and CDR2 FQNEAQ (reference sequence). This CDR3 spans 14 amino acids. CDR3 bases: TGTGCTAGCAGCTTTTCAGACTTCTACGAAAAACTGTTTTTT. Its translation is CASSFSDFYEKLFF.

This clonotype was recorded a few times. The CDR3 DNA is TGTGCCAGCAGTTTATCCCCACTCCTCGCACAGTATCATTCACCCCTCCACTTT. Encoded protein: CASSLSPLLAQYHSPLHF. The rearrangement joins TRBV27 to TRBJ1-6, with D uncertain. Germline V lookup: CDR1 MNHEY, CDR2 SMNVEV (reference sequence). V was trimmed by 0 bases and J by 8 bases, leaving 20 bases between them. CDR3 size: 18 residues.

There are a few counts of this clonotype. The chain is built from TRBV5-5 and TRBJ2-2; the match to TRBD2 covers 12 bases. CDR1 SGHKS and CDR2 YYEKEE come from the germline V gene (reference sequence). V was clipped by 4 bases and J by 7 bases; unmatched bases: 8. The CDR3 loop spans 16 amino acids. CDR3 loop: CASSPEATSGGGELFF. The CDR3 DNA reads TGTGCCAGCAGCCCGGAGGCGACTAGCGGGGGCGGGGAGCTGTTTTTT.

This clonotype came up a few times. V is TRBV27 and J is TRBJ2-1; a possible D gene is TRBD1 (6 bases). CDR3 length: 13 amino acids. Germline V gene lookup returns CDR1 MNHEY and CDR2 SMNVEV (reference sequence). The germline V and J ends were trimmed by 5 bases and 7 bases, with 12 bases remaining between them. The DNA for the CDR3 is TGTGCCAGCAGTACAGGGTTAAGGAATGAGCAGTTCTTC. Protein product: CASSTGLRNEQFF.

The chain combines TRBV6-2 or TRBV6-3 with TRBJ1-1, with D possibly matching TRBD1 (5 bases). Germline V gene data show CDR1 as MNHEY and CDR2 as SVGEGT. The length of the CDR3 is 20 residues. The V gene lost 2 bases and the J gene lost 0 bases, with 25 bases spanning the gap. The CDR3 protein is CASSYPVPKTSQGVNTEAFF. The CDR3 DNA follows: TGTGCCAGCAGTTACCCAGTCCCTAAAACAAGTCAGGGTGTGAACACTGAAGCTTTCTTT.

This clonotype has ten or more counts. This chain uses TRBV12-3 or TRBV12-4 with TRBJ1-5; the D is unclear. The V end was cut by 5 bases, the J end by 7 bases, with 18 bases between. This CDR3 has 15 amino acids. The CDR3 here is CASSPSFQPSQPQHF. CDR3 sequence (DNA): TGTGCCAGCAGTCCCTCCTTCCAGCCGAGCCAGCCCCAGCATTTT.

The chain is built from TRBV6-1 and TRBJ2-1, with 7 bases fitting TRBD2. Germline lookup yields CDR1 MNHNS and CDR2 SASEGT. The length of the CDR3 is 15 residues. Unmatched junction bases numbered 8, after V lost 1 base and J lost 8 bases. The DNA for the CDR3 is TGTGCCAGCAGTGAAGTAGCGGGTTTTGTCGATGAGCAGTTCTTC. Translation gives CASSEVAGFVDEQFF.

This clonotype occurred many times. This rearrangement joins TRBV7-8 to TRBJ2-2; D is uncertain. The V end lost 5 bases, the J end lost 7 bases, and 14 bases lay between the germline ends. CDR1 is SGHVS and CDR2 is FQNEAQ in the germline V gene. The CDR3 extends over 14 amino acids. The CDR3 region has the DNA TGTGCCAGCAGCCCTTCTAGTACCGGCGGGGAGCTGTTTTTT. Protein sequence: CASSPSSTGGELFF.

With respect to this clonotype: The junction departs from germline at one end; a sequencing error may be responsible. The chain has TRBV28 and TRBJ1-2; 7 positions match TRBD1. The CDR3 runs to 13 residues. Per the germline V gene, CDR1 is MDHEN and CDR2 is SYDVKM. The CDR3 bases are TGTGCCAGCACTTTATTGACAGGGAATGGCCACACCTTC. Its translation: CASTLLTGNGHTF.

This clonotype came up a few times. The rearrangement uses TRBV6-6 and TRBJ2-7; the match to TRBD1 covers 9 bases. The CDR3 contains 15 residues. CDR1 is MNHNY and CDR2 is SVGAGI in the germline V gene (reference sequence). V lost 5 bases, J lost 6 bases, and 11 bases stayed unmatched. CDR3 sequence (DNA): TGTGCCAGCAGTCTTGGTCCCAGGACAGGGGTCGAGCAGTACGTC. This sequence encodes CASSLGPRTGVEQYV.